One sample yielded the 24 T cell receptor beta chains listed below, sequenced in a study of cytomegalovirus exposure and HLA in healthy donors. Assay used: immunoSEQ multiplex PCR; TCRdb lists only in-frame clones, some missing. Here the sample spans under 250,000 clones, 75% to 95% being singletons. The sequenced sample was PBMCs. The receptors here all came from a woman between 18 and 29 years old in good health and CMV-seronegative.

The rearrangement joins TRBV28 to TRBJ2-7, with TRBD2 as a possible D gene (6 bases). The CDR3 loop spans 14 amino acids. The V gene's germline CDR1 is MDHEN and CDR2 SYDVKM. V was clipped by 7 bases and J by 3 bases, with 16 bases between them. CDR3 protein: CASTTLGTGYEQYF. The CDR3 coding sequence is TGTGCCAGCACAACTCTGGGGACTGGCTACGAGCAGTACTTC.

The chain carries TRBV9 and TRBJ2-1; 7 bases map to TRBD2. Germline lookup yields CDR1 SGDLS and CDR2 YYNGEE. This CDR3 comprises 13 residues. With 4 bases clipped from V and 10 bases from J, the junction kept 8 bases outside the gene matches. In nucleotides, the CDR3 is TGTGCCAGCAGCTCCTCGGGCGGGAGCGAGCAGTTCTTC. Protein: CASSSSGGSEQFF.

This clone appeared once. The V gene is TRBV28, the J gene TRBJ1-4; a possible D gene is TRBD1 (5 bases). The CDR3 extends over 18 amino acids. Trimming pared 0 bases from V and 4 bases from J, leaving 18 bases between. The germline V gene has CDR1 MDHEN and CDR2 SYDVKM. The CDR3 nucleotides read TGTGCCAGCAGTTTATGGGGCCCGGGAGGGACGAGTAATGAAAAACTGTTTTTT. The encoded protein is CASSLWGPGGTSNEKLFF.

The chain uses TRBV11-2 and TRBJ2-7; the D is unclear. V lost 4 bases, J lost 3 bases, and 13 bases lay in between. The CDR3 totals 14 residues. Germline loops: CDR1 SGHAT, CDR2 FQNNGV. CDR3 sequence reads: CASSSELVIYEQYF. CDR3 in DNA: TGTGCCAGCAGCTCAGAGCTAGTAATCTACGAGCAGTACTTC.

The chain carries TRBV28 and TRBJ1-5; 11 bases are shared with TRBD1. CDR1 MDHEN and CDR2 SYDVKM come from the germline V gene. This CDR3 region has 13 residues. Germline trimming cut 7 bases from V and 6 bases from J; bases unmatched to any gene: 2. The CDR3 is CASTGTGGQPQHF. The CDR3 bases are TGTGCCAGCACCGGGACAGGGGGTCAGCCCCAGCATTTT.

The rearrangement uses TRBV7-9 and TRBJ1-1; maybe TRBD1 (5 bases). V was trimmed by 1 base and J by 5 bases, leaving 17 bases between them. CDR1 SEHNR and CDR2 FQNEAQ come from the germline V gene (reference sequence). The CDR3 covers 16 residues. The CDR3 spells CASSLVLAGPKTEAFF. The CDR3 nucleotides are TGTGCCAGCAGCTTAGTCCTGGCAGGGCCCAAAACTGAAGCTTTCTTT.

The chain employs TRBV7-9 and TRBJ2-2; 8 bases are a match to TRBD2. Germline V gene data show CDR1 as SEHNR and CDR2 as FQNEAQ (reference sequence). This CDR3 spans 15 amino acids. J gave up 1 base and V 5 bases, and 3 bases lay outside the gene matches. DNA for the CDR3: TGTGCCAGCAGCCTTAGCGGGATGAACACCGGGGAGCTGTTTTTT. This encodes CASSLSGMNTGELFF.

About this clone: Sequence at one end of the junction differs from germline and may be a read error. CDR3 DNA: TGTGCCACCAGTCGACAGTCCAATCAGCCCCAGCATTTT. Translation gives CATSRQSNQPQHF. The genes are TRBV6-5 and TRBJ1-5, with D possibly being TRBD1 (5 bases). Per germline, CDR1 MNHEY and CDR2 SVGAGI. The CDR3 is 13 residues long.

This chain links TRBV29-1 with TRBJ2-5; tentative D call: TRBD1 (5 bases). CDR1 and CDR2 from the germline V gene are SQVTM and ANQGSEA. V lost 6 bases and J 1 base, leaving 18 bases between the germline ends. CDR3 length equals 15 residues. This chain's CDR3 is CSVVTVITSQETQYF. The DNA of the CDR3 is TGCAGCGTGGTGACAGTAATTACGTCCCAAGAGACCCAGTACTTC.

The chain links TRBV2 to TRBJ2-1; 10 nucleotides align to TRBD2. The ends lost 5 bases at V and 0 bases at J; junction bases unmatched: 13. Per germline, CDR1 SNHLY and CDR2 FYNNEI. The CDR3 spans 19 residues. The chain's CDR3 is CASSLRLAGTRSSYNEQFF. Here the CDR3 DNA reads TGTGCCAGCAGTCTACGACTAGCGGGTACTAGGAGCTCCTACAATGAGCAGTTCTTC.

This chain uses TRBV5-1 with TRBJ1-1, with 7 nucleotides matching TRBD1. J gave up 0 bases and V 4 bases, and 12 bases lay outside the gene matches. This CDR3 comprises 17 residues. Per the germline V gene, CDR1 is SGHRS and CDR2 is YFSETQ. CDR3 region: CASSPPGGGVMNTEAFF. CDR3 DNA sequence: TGCGCCAGCAGCCCCCCGGGAGGGGGCGTCATGAACACTGAAGCTTTCTTT. Variable domain in full (rest from reference TRBV5-1 and TRBJ1-1): KAGVTQTPRYLIKTRGQQVTLSCSPISGHRSVSWYQQTPGQGLQFLFEYFSETQRNKGNFPGRFSGRQFSNSRSEMNVSTLELGDSALYLCASSPPGGGVMNTEAFFGQGTRLTVV.

This sequence joins TRBV30 and TRBJ2-1, with a possible D match to TRBD2 (6 bases). V lost 0 bases, J lost 0 bases, and 12 bases lay in between. Germline lookup yields CDR1 GTSNPN and CDR2 SVGIG (reference sequence). The CDR3 contains 16 residues. The DNA for the CDR3 is TGTGCCTGGAGTGTTAGCGGAGGGAGCTCCTACAATGAGCAGTTCTTC. This encodes CAWSVSGGSSYNEQFF.

This clone was counted a single time. The chain is built from TRBV30 and TRBJ2-1; D call uncertain. V lost 0 bases to trimming and J lost 7 bases, with 4 bases between them. The germline CDR1 and CDR2 sequences are GTSNPN and SVGIG (reference sequence). The CDR3 spans 11 residues. The chain's CDR3 is CAWSVRNEQFF. The DNA for the CDR3 is TGTGCCTGGAGTGTACGGAATGAGCAGTTCTTC.

The J gene is TRBJ2-1, the V gene TRBV5-8; 8 bases fit TRBD2. Germline values: CDR1 SGHTS, CDR2 YDEGEE. This CDR3 contains 15 residues. V shed 0 bases and J 3 bases; nucleotides not matched to a gene: 2. The CDR3 sequence: CASSLGLAGYNEQFF. CDR3 bases: TGTGCCAGCAGCTTGGGCCTAGCGGGCTACAATGAGCAGTTCTTC.

The V gene is TRBV6-1, the J gene TRBJ1-5; 7 nucleotides align to TRBD1. J lost 3 bases, V lost 6 bases, and 5 bases had no gene match. Germline CDR1 reads MNHNS; CDR2 reads SASEGT. The CDR3 extends over 14 amino acids. The CDR3 DNA follows: TGTGCCAGCAGGGGGGACAGTTACAATCAGCCCCAGCATTTT. Encoded protein: CASRGDSYNQPQHF.

The genes are TRBV5-1 and TRBJ2-2; TRBD2 aligns across 12 bases. The V gene end was trimmed by 1 base and the J gene end by 4 bases; junction bases not matched to a gene: 8. The germline V gene has CDR1 SGHRS and CDR2 YFSETQ. There are 18 residues in the CDR3. CDR3 bases: TGCGCCAGCAGCTTGAGGACTAGCGGGGCCGCTTTCACCGGGGAGCTGTTTTTT. As protein: CASSLRTSGAAFTGELFF. The whole variable domain, remainder taken from reference TRBV5-1 and TRBJ2-2, is KAGVTQTPRYLIKTRGQQVTLSCSPISGHRSVSWYQQTPGQGLQFLFEYFSETQRNKGNFPGRFSGRQFSNSRSEMNVSTLELGDSALYLCASSLRTSGAAFTGELFFGEGSRLTVL.

This chain links TRBV5-6 with TRBJ1-1, with a weak D call TRBD1 (6 bases). V was trimmed by 7 bases and J by 11 bases, leaving 12 bases between them. CDR1 is SGHDT, CDR2 YYEEEE, per germline. This CDR3 is built from 10 residues. CDR3 residues: CASPMRGAFF. The CDR3 DNA follows: TGTGCCAGCCCGATGAGGGGGGCTTTCTTT.

V usage is TRBV13 and J usage is TRBJ2-1; 7 bases agree with TRBD2. Germline trimming cut 0 bases from V and 10 bases from J; bases unmatched to any gene: 9. Germline V gene lookup returns CDR1 PRHDT and CDR2 FYEKMQ (reference sequence). The CDR3 consists of 15 residues. The CDR3 loop reads CASSLGGRAAREQFF. For the CDR3, the DNA is TGTGCCAGCAGCTTAGGAGGGAGGGCCGCGAGGGAGCAGTTCTTC.

V and J are TRBV9 and TRBJ1-4; D perhaps matches TRBD1 (5 bases). This CDR3 has 15 residues. The V and J ends lost 4 bases and 5 bases respectively, with 15 bases between them. Germline V gene sequence: CDR1 SGDLS, CDR2 YYNGEE. The DNA for the CDR3 is TGTGCCAGCAGCTTCGAGAGCGGGGGGAATGAAAAACTGTTTTTT. Amino acids: CASSFESGGNEKLFF. Full variable domain (missing parts from reference TRBV9 and TRBJ1-4): DSGVTQTPKHLITATGQRVTLRCSPRSGDLSVYWYQQSLDQGLQFLIQYYNGEERAKGNILERFSAQQFPDLHSELNLSSLELGDSALYFCASSFESGGNEKLFFGSGTQLSVL.

V usage is TRBV4-1 and J usage is TRBJ2-7; tentative D call: TRBD2 (5 bases). The CDR3 extends over 15 amino acids. V lost 4 bases and J 7 bases, leaving 20 bases between the germline ends. From germline, CDR1 is MGHRA and CDR2 YSYEKL. CDR3: CASSPQILISGEQYF. The CDR3 DNA reads as TGCGCCAGCAGCCCCCAAATACTTATCTCGGGGGAGCAGTACTTC.

This chain joins TRBV4-2 and TRBJ2-7; TRBD2 matches at 10 bases. CDR1 and CDR2 from the germline V gene are LGHNA and YNFKEQ. The CDR3 runs to 15 residues. The V gene end was trimmed by 1 base and the J gene end by 2 bases; junction bases not matched to a gene: 2. CDR3 protein: CASSQGTSGTYEQYF. The CDR3 coding sequence is TGTGCCAGCAGCCAAGGGACTAGCGGTACCTACGAGCAGTACTTC.

This clone is a singleton in its sample. The chain combines TRBV4-2 with TRBJ1-1, with D perhaps matching TRBD1 (5 bases). From germline, CDR1 is LGHNA and CDR2 YNFKEQ. This CDR3 is 15 amino acids long. V was trimmed by 6 bases and J by 2 bases, leaving 16 bases between them. The CDR3, as DNA: TGTGCCAGCAGTCGTCAGGGATCTTCAAACACTGAAGCTTTCTTT. Translating gives CASSRQGSSNTEAFF.

The chain links TRBV7-2 to TRBJ2-7, with 10 bases aligning to TRBD1. Trimming cost V 5 bases and J 6 bases; bases outside gene matches: 10. CDR3 length equals 15 residues. Germline V gene sequence: CDR1 SGHTA, CDR2 FQGNSA. This chain's CDR3 is CASSEAGTGAFEQYF. The CDR3 bases are TGTGCCAGCAGCGAAGCCGGGACAGGGGCGTTCGAGCAGTACTTC.

The J gene is TRBJ2-1, the V gene TRBV11-2, with 10 bases identical to TRBD1. The germline gives CDR1 SGHAT, CDR2 FQNNGV. V gave up 5 bases and J gave up 4 bases; unmatched junction bases: 5. The CDR3 has 15 residues. CDR3 in amino acids: CASSLDRGLYNEQFF. Written as DNA, the CDR3 is TGTGCCAGCAGCCTCGACAGGGGGCTTTACAATGAGCAGTTCTTC.